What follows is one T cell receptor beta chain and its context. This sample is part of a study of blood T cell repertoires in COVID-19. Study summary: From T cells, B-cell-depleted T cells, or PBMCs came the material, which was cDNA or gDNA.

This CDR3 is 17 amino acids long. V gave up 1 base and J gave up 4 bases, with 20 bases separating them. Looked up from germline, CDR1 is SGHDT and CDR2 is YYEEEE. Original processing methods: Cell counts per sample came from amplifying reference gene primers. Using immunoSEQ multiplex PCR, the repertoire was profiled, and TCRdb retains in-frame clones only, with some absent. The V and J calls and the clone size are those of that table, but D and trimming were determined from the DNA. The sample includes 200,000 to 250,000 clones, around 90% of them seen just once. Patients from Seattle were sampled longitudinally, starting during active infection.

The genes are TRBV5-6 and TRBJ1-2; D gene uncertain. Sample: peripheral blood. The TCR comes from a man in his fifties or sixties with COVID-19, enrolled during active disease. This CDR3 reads CASSLNVRKVGVYGYTF. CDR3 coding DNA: TGTGCCAGCAGCTTGAATGTCAGGAAAGTCGGGGTCTATGGCTACACCTTC.